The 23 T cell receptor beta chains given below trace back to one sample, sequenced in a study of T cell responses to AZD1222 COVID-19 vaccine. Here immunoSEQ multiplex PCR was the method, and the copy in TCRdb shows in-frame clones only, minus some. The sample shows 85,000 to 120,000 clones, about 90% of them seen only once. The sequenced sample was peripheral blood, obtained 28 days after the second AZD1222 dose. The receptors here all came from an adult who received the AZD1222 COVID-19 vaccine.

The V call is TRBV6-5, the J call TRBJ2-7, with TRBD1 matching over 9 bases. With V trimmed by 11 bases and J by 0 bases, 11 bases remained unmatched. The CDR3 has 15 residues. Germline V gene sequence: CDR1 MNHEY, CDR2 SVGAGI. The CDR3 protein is CAYTKEQGASYEQYF. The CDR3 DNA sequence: TGTGCCTACACTAAGGAACAGGGGGCCTCCTACGAGCAGTACTTC.

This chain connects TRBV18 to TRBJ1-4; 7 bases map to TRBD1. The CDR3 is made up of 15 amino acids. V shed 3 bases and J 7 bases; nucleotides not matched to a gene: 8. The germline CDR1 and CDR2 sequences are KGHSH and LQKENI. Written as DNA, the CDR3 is TGTGCCAGCTCACCTCGACAGGGTCCGGGTGAAAAACTGTTTTTT. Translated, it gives CASSPRQGPGEKLFF.

The CDR3 DNA sequence: TGTGCCAGCAGCCCCCGGGACAGGGGAAACAATGAGCAGTTCTTC. Encoded protein: CASSPRDRGNNEQFF. The chain links TRBV3-1 (or the pseudogene TRBV3-2) to TRBJ2-1, with 10 bases aligning to TRBD1. V trimming: 4 bases; J trimming: 5 bases; junction bases outside the gene matches: 5. CDR1 is LGHDT and CDR2 is YNNKEL in the germline V gene (reference sequence). The CDR3 loop spans 15 amino acids.

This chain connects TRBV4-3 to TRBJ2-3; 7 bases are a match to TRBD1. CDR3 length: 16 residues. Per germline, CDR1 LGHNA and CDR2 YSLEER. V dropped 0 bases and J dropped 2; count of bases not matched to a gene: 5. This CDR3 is CASSQDRGRPTDTQYF. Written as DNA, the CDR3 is TGCGCCAGCAGCCAAGATAGGGGGCGTCCCACAGATACGCAGTATTTT.

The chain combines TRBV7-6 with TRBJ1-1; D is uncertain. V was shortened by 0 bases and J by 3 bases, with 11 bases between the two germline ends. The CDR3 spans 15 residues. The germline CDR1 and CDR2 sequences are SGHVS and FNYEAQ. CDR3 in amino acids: CASSLAGPDYTEAFF. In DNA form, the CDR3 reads TGTGCCAGCAGCTTAGCGGGTCCCGACTACACTGAAGCTTTCTTT.

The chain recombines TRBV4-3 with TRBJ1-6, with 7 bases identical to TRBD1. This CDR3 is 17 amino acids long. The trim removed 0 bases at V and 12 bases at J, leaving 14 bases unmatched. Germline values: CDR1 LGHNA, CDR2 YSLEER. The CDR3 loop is CASSQDGGRQGWRPLHF. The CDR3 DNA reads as TGCGCCAGCAGCCAAGATGGAGGCCGACAGGGATGGAGACCCCTCCACTTT.

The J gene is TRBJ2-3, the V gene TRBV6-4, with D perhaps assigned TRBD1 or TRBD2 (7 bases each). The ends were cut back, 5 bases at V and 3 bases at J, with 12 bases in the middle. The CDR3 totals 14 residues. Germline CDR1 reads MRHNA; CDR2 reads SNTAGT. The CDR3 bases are TGTGCCAGCAGTTATCAGGGGGGGACAGATACGCAGTATTTT. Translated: CASSYQGGTDTQYF.

The CDR3 bases are TGTGCCAGCAGCCACGGACAGGGGATAACAGATACGCAGTATTTT. Translated, it gives CASSHGQGITDTQYF. The chain has TRBV7-9 and TRBJ2-3; 9 bases align to TRBD1. The CDR3 totals 15 residues. V shed 5 bases, J shed 3 bases, and the junction held 6 bases outside the gene matches. Germline CDR1 SEHNR, CDR2 FQNEAQ (reference sequence).

The CDR3 region has the DNA TGTGCCAGCAGCTTCGACACCTACGAGCAGTACTTC. Translation gives CASSFDTYEQYF. V and J are TRBV7-9 and TRBJ2-7; D remains unclear. V was shortened by 3 bases and J by 2 bases, with 5 bases between the two germline ends. The CDR3 is made up of 12 amino acids. The germline V gene encodes CDR1 SEHNR and CDR2 FQNEAQ (reference sequence).

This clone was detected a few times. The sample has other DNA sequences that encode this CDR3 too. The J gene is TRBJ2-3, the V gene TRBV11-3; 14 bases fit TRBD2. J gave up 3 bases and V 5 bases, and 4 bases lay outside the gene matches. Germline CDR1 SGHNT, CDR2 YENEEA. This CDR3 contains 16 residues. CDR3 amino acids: CASSRGTSGGTDTQYF. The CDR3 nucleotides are TGTGCCAGCAGCCGCGGGACTAGCGGGGGAACAGATACGCAGTATTTT.

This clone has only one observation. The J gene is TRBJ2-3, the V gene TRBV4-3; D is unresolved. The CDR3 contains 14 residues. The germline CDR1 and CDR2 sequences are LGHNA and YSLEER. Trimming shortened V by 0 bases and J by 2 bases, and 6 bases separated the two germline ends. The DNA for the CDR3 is TGCGCCAGCAGCCAAGAAGGTACCACAGATACGCAGTATTTT. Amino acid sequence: CASSQEGTTDTQYF.

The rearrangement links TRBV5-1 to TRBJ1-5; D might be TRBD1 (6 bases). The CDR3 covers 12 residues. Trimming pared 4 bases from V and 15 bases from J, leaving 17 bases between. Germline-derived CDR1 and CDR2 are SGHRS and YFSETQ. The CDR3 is CASSETGFVLHF. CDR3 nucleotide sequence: TGCGCCAGCAGCGAAACAGGGTTTGTCTTGCATTTT.

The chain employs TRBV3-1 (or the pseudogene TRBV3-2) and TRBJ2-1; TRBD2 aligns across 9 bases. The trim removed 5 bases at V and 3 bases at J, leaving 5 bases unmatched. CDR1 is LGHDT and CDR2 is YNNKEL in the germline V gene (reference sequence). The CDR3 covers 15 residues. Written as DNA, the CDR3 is TGTGCCAGCAGCGAAGCGGGGGGAGTCTACAATGAGCAGTTCTTC. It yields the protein CASSEAGGVYNEQFF.

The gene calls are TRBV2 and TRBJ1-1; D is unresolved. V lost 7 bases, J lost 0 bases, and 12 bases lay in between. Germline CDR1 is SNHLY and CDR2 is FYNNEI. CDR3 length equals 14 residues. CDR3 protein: CASKTESMNTEAFF. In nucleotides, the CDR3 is TGTGCCAGCAAGACGGAATCCATGAACACTGAAGCTTTCTTT.

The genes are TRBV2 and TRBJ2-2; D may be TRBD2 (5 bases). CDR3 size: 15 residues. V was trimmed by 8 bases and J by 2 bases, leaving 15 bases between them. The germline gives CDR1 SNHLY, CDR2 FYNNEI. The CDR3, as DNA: TGTGCCAGCGGGGAGACAAGTATCAACACCGGGGAGCTGTTTTTT. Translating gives CASGETSINTGELFF.

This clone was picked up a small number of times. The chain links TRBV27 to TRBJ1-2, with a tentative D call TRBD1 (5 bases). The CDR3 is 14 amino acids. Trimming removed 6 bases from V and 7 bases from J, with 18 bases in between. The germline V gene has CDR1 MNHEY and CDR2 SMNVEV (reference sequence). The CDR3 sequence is CASSLNLGAFGYTF. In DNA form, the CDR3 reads TGTGCCAGCAGCCTCAACCTTGGGGCCTTTGGCTACACCTTC.

CDR3 sequence: CASSLVDRANYGYTF. The DNA for the CDR3 is TGTGCCAGCAGCTTAGTAGACAGGGCTAACTATGGCTACACCTTC. The chain employs TRBV7-2 and TRBJ1-2; TRBD1 aligns across 7 bases. The V gene's germline CDR1 is SGHTA and CDR2 FQGNSA. The CDR3 runs 15 residues. Trimming took 1 base from V and 0 from J; bases not matched to a gene: 2.

DNA for the CDR3: TGTGCCTCCGGCAGAGAGTCCTTAAGCACAGATACGCAGTATTTT. This encodes CASGRESLSTDTQYF. V and J are TRBV7-6 and TRBJ2-3; no firm D call. CDR1 and CDR2 (germline): SGHVS, FNYEAQ. Between the trimmed V and J ends, which lost 11 bases and 0 bases, there was a span of 18 bases. The CDR3 consists of 15 residues.

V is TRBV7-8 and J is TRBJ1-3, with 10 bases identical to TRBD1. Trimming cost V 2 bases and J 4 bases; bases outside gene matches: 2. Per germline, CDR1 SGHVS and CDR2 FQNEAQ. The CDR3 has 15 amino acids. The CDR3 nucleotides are TGTGCCAGCAGCTTACGGGACAGGGGCGGAAACACCATATATTTT. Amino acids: CASSLRDRGGNTIYF.

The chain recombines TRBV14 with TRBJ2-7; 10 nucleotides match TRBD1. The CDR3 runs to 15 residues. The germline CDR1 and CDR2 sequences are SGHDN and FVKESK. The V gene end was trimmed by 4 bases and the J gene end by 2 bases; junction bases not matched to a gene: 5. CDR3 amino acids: CASSRTGTGAYEQYF. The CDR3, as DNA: TGTGCCAGCAGCCGGACCGGGACAGGGGCCTACGAGCAGTACTTC.

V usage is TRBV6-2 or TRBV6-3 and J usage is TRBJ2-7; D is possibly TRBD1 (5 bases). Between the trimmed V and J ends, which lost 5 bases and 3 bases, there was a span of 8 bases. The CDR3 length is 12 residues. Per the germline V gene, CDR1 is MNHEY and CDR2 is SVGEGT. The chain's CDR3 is CASSRQSYEQYF. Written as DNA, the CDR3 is TGTGCCAGCAGTAGACAGAGCTACGAGCAGTACTTC.

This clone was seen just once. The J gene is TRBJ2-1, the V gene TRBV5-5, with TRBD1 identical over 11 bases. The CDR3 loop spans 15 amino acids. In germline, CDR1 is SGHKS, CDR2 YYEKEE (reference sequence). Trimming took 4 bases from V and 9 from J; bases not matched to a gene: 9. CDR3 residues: CASSHGTGGRSEQFF. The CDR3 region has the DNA TGTGCCAGCAGCCACGGGACAGGGGGACGGAGTGAGCAGTTCTTC.

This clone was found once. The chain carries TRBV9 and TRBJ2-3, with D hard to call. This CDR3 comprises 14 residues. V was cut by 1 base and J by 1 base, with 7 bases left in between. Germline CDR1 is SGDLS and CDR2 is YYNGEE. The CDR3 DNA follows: TGTGCCAGCAGCGTATGGGCTGGCACAGATACGCAGTATTTT. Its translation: CASSVWAGTDTQYF.